The 28 T cell receptor beta chains below were found in one sample sequenced in a study of T-cell memory formation after mild COVID-19. TCRdb re-called the 5' RACE reads with MiXCR, one entry per CDR3 protein. Found here are approximately 150,000 distinct CDR3 sequences, roughly 15% of them singletons; the top ten hold about 14%. Sequencing used PBMCs or a T cell subset sorted from them (not recorded which). The receptors here all came from an adult woman who had mild COVID-19 (a few samples of this study predate the infection). Cell type and time point are not known.

In nucleotides, the CDR3 is TGTGCCAGCAGCCCTGGACAGGGGTATCAGCCCCAGCATTTT. Its translation: CASSPGQGYQPQHF. This sequence joins TRBV9 and TRBJ1-5, with 9 nucleotides matching TRBD1. The ends lost 4 bases at V and 5 bases at J; junction bases unmatched: 4. Germline-derived CDR1 and CDR2 are SGDLS and YYNGEE. This CDR3 has 14 residues.

CDR3: CASSLQGENSPLHF. The CDR3, as DNA: TGTGCCAGCAGCTTACAGGGAGAAAATTCACCCCTCCACTTT. The rearrangement joins TRBV7-2 to TRBJ1-6, with D possibly matching TRBD1 (5 bases). The CDR3 loop spans 14 amino acids. CDR1 and CDR2 (germline): SGHTA, FQGNSA. With 2 bases removed from V and 7 bases from J, the gap between germline ends came to 9 bases.

This clonotype appeared a few times. This chain uses TRBV11-2 with TRBJ1-2; a possible D gene is TRBD1 (5 bases). The V gene lost 1 base and the J gene lost 8 bases, with 17 bases spanning the gap. The CDR3 is 15 residues long. CDR1 is SGHAT, CDR2 FQNNGV, per germline. CDR3 in DNA: TGTGCCAGCAGCTTAGTTGGGGGTCGAAGGTGGGGCTACACCTTC. Protein: CASSLVGGRRWGYTF.

The table lists this clonotype with a few counts. This rearrangement joins TRBV10-3 to TRBJ2-7; D tentatively fits TRBD1 or TRBD2 (5 bases each). V was pared by 6 bases and J by 1 base, with 13 bases between. The CDR3 sequence is 14 residues long. Per the germline V gene, CDR1 is ENHRY and CDR2 is SYGVKD. Written as DNA, the CDR3 is TGTGCCATCAGCCCATTGGGGGATTCCTACGAGCAGTACTTC. Translation gives CAISPLGDSYEQYF.

This rearrangement joins TRBV6-1 to TRBJ1-2; D remains unclear. This CDR3 is 10 amino acids long. CDR1 MNHNS and CDR2 SASEGT come from the germline V gene. V was trimmed by 6 bases and J by 5 bases, leaving 4 bases between them. CDR3 amino acids: CASREYGYTF. CDR3 nucleotides: TGTGCCAGCAGAGAATATGGCTACACCTTC.

CDR3 amino acids: CASSPDPGQGSYEQYF. CDR3 bases: TGTGCCAGCAGTCCTGACCCGGGACAGGGGAGCTACGAGCAGTACTTC. This rearrangement joins TRBV7-2 to TRBJ2-7, with TRBD1 matching over 10 bases. The ends lost 6 bases at V and 3 bases at J; junction bases unmatched: 11. Germline V gene data show CDR1 as SGHTA and CDR2 as FQGNSA. This CDR3 is 16 amino acids long.

This clonotype was seen a handful of times. This sequence joins TRBV20-1 and TRBJ2-7; 7 positions match TRBD2. V shed 1 base and J 1 base; nucleotides not matched to a gene: 7. This CDR3 has 15 residues. CDR1 DFQATT and CDR2 SNEGSKA come from the germline V gene (reference sequence). CDR3 region: CSARGAAGTSYEQYF. Here the CDR3 DNA reads TGCAGTGCTAGAGGGGCAGCGGGGACTTCCTACGAGCAGTACTTC.

This clonotype was detected only a few times. The junction differs from germline at one of its ends, possibly a read error. The chain couples TRBV7-7 to TRBJ2-7; 7 nucleotides agree with TRBD2. Germline loops: CDR1 SSHAT, CDR2 FNYEAQ (reference sequence). CDR3 size: 15 residues. CDR3 sequence reads: CASSLGVGSGNEQYF. The CDR3 bases are TGTGCTAGCAGCTTAGGAGTCGGGAGCGGGAACGAGCAGTACTTC.

This clonotype was detected a few times. The genes are TRBV4-1 and TRBJ2-7; D gene ambiguous. V lost 5 bases, J lost 6 bases, and 14 bases lay in between. This CDR3 comprises 13 residues. The germline gives CDR1 MGHRA, CDR2 YSYEKL. As DNA, the CDR3 is TGCGCCAGCAGCTCCATGCGGAGCGTCGAGCAGTACTTC. It translates to CASSSMRSVEQYF.

This clonotype appeared a few times. The chain employs TRBV29-1 and TRBJ2-1; 8 bases fit TRBD1. The germline CDR1 and CDR2 sequences are SQVTM and ANQGSEA. Trimming cost V 6 bases and J 8 bases; bases outside gene matches: 6. This CDR3 is 12 amino acids long. The CDR3 loop is CSVRRQGYEQFF. CDR3 bases: TGCAGCGTCCGACGACAGGGGTATGAGCAGTTCTTC.

This sequence joins TRBV7-8 and TRBJ1-6; 8 bases are a match to TRBD1. The CDR3 runs to 13 residues. V dropped 1 base and J dropped 13; count of bases not matched to a gene: 3. Germline V gene sequence: CDR1 SGHVS, CDR2 FQNEAQ. The chain's CDR3 is CASSLGTGSPLHF. The CDR3 region has the DNA TGTGCCAGCAGCTTAGGGACAGGGAGCCCCCTCCACTTT.

This clonotype appeared a few times. V usage is TRBV24-1 and J usage is TRBJ2-1; no clear D gene. The germline V gene has CDR1 KGHDR and CDR2 SFDVKD. CDR3 size: 14 residues. V was shortened by 1 base and J by 4 bases, with 7 bases between the two germline ends. Here the CDR3 reads CATSDFHSYNEQFF. In DNA form, the CDR3 reads TGTGCCACCAGTGATTTTCATAGTTACAATGAGCAGTTCTTC.

The chain recombines TRBV20-1 with TRBJ1-2; 9 nucleotides align to TRBD1. V shed 1 base and J 4 bases; nucleotides not matched to a gene: 16. Germline V gives CDR1 DFQATT, CDR2 SNEGSKA (reference sequence). The CDR3 has 18 residues. The CDR3 sequence: CSARGNPGTGHQGYGYTF. Here the CDR3 DNA reads TGCAGTGCTAGAGGGAACCCCGGGACAGGGCATCAAGGCTATGGCTACACCTTC.

The V call is TRBV5-4, the J call TRBJ2-5; D unclear. V dropped 0 bases and J dropped 5 bases, with 11 bases sitting between them. CDR3 size: 14 residues. The V gene's germline CDR1 is SGHNT and CDR2 YYREEE (reference sequence). The CDR3 region is CASSLVSSPETQYF. For the CDR3, the DNA is TGTGCCAGCAGCTTGGTTTCGTCCCCGGAGACCCAGTACTTC.

J is TRBJ1-2 and V is TRBV5-6, with D uncertain. With 0 bases removed from V and 6 bases from J, the gap between germline ends came to 9 bases. The germline V gene encodes CDR1 SGHDT and CDR2 YYEEEE. The CDR3 runs 13 residues. The CDR3: CASSLGFTDGYTF. The CDR3 DNA reads as TGTGCCAGCAGCTTGGGCTTCACGGATGGCTACACCTTC. The complete variable domain, with remaining parts taken from reference TRBV5-6 and TRBJ1-2, reads DAGVTQSPTHLIKTRGQQVTLRCSPKSGHDTVSWYQQALGQGPQFIFQYYEEEERQRGNFPDRFSGHQFPNYSSELNVNALLLGDSALYLCASSLGFTDGYTFGSGTRLTVV.

This clonotype was detected a few times. The CDR3 DNA reads TGTGCCAGCAGCTTAATAACGACAGGGAACTATGGCTACACCTTC. The encoded protein is CASSLITTGNYGYTF. This chain connects TRBV5-5 to TRBJ1-2; 7 bases are shared with TRBD1. The length of the CDR3 is 15 residues. V lost 2 bases, J lost 2 bases, and 6 bases stayed unmatched. Germline-derived CDR1 and CDR2 are SGHKS and YYEKEE (reference sequence).

This clonotype was seen more than once but under ten times. The rearrangement uses TRBV14 and TRBJ2-1; 9 bases agree with TRBD2. This CDR3 has 20 amino acids. The V and J ends lost 2 bases and 4 bases, in that order; junction bases with no gene match: 18. The germline V gene has CDR1 SGHDN and CDR2 FVKESK. In DNA, the CDR3 is TGTGCCAGCAGCCAATTCCCGGTTTCAGCGGGAGGTCCCCCGTACAATGAGCAGTTCTTC. This encodes CASSQFPVSAGGPPYNEQFF.

The chain is built from TRBV3-1 and TRBJ2-7; 7 positions agree with TRBD2. Trimming took 5 bases from V and 3 from J; bases not matched to a gene: 7. CDR3 size: 14 residues. Germline V gene data show CDR1 as LGHDT and CDR2 as YNNKEL (reference sequence). CDR3 sequence (DNA): TGTGCCAGCAGCGGACTAGTGGAGGGCTACGAGCAGTACTTC. Translating gives CASSGLVEGYEQYF.

In this sample, this clonotype turned up once. The J gene is TRBJ1-5, the V gene TRBV6-5, with D unresolved. The CDR3 is 13 residues long. V was pared by 8 bases and J by 1 base, with 9 bases between. From germline, CDR1 is MNHEY and CDR2 SVGAGI. The chain's CDR3 is CASAEQSNQPQHF. The CDR3 DNA follows: TGTGCCAGCGCTGAGCAGAGCAATCAGCCCCAGCATTTT.

The chain recombines TRBV9 with TRBJ2-5, with 8 positions matching TRBD1. In germline, CDR1 is SGDLS, CDR2 YYNGEE. CDR3 length: 14 amino acids. J was trimmed by 6 bases and V by 5 bases; bases with no gene match: 9. CDR3 amino acids: CASSRTGFSQTQYF. CDR3 nucleotide sequence: TGTGCCAGCAGTAGGACAGGGTTCTCGCAGACCCAGTACTTC.

This clonotype occurred once. The chain has TRBV20-1 and TRBJ2-5; D may correspond to TRBD1 or TRBD2 (6 bases each). With 0 bases removed from V and 5 bases from J, the gap between germline ends came to 22 bases. The CDR3 loop spans 17 amino acids. CDR1 and CDR2 (germline): DFQATT, SNEGSKA (reference sequence). The CDR3 is CSARDQTWGARGETQYF. DNA of the CDR3: TGCAGTGCTAGAGATCAAACGTGGGGGGCGCGAGGGGAGACCCAGTACTTC.

The V and J genes are TRBV25-1 and TRBJ2-3; D possibly corresponds to TRBD2 (6 bases). The CDR3 has 14 residues. The germline CDR1 and CDR2 sequences are MGHDK and SYGVNS. Trimming stripped 4 bases from V and 6 bases from J, with 14 bases between. The CDR3 DNA reads as TGTGCCAGCAGTGGGTGGCGGGGTGCGGATACGCAGTATTTT. Translation gives CASSGWRGADTQYF.

This clonotype showed up many times. V usage is TRBV6-6 and J usage is TRBJ1-2; possible D gene TRBD1, 6 bases. Trimming took off 0 bases at V and 1 base at J, with 15 bases between the two ends. The CDR3 length is 17 residues. Germline V CDR1 and CDR2: MNHNY, SVGAGI (reference sequence). The chain's CDR3 is CASSYSTGSRSNYGYTF. CDR3 DNA: TGTGCCAGCAGTTACTCTACAGGGAGCCGAAGTAACTATGGCTACACCTTC.

J is TRBJ1-1 and V is TRBV7-9; TRBD1 matches at 10 bases. CDR1 and CDR2 from the germline V gene are SEHNR and FQNEAQ (reference sequence). The V and J ends lost 5 bases and 5 bases, in that order; junction bases with no gene match: 8. CDR3 length equals 15 residues. In DNA, the CDR3 is TGTGCCAGCAGCCCCTCCCGGACAGGGGGGACTGAAGCTTTCTTT. Residues: CASSPSRTGGTEAFF. The full variable domain, completed using reference TRBV7-9 and TRBJ1-1, is DTGVSQNPRHKITKRGQNVTFRCDPISEHNRLYWYRQTLGQGPEFLTYFQNEAQLEKSRLLSDRFSAERPKGSFSTLEIQRTEQGDSAMYLCASSPSRTGGTEAFFGQGTRLTVV.

The sample holds a few counts of this clonotype. The chain recombines TRBV29-1 with TRBJ2-1, with D possibly matching TRBD2 (5 bases). The CDR3 has 12 amino acids. Trimming removed 6 bases from V and 8 bases from J, with 14 bases in between. Per the germline V gene, CDR1 is SQVTM and CDR2 is ANQGSEA. The CDR3 DNA follows: TGCAGCGTGGAGGTGGCAGTCGATGAGCAGTTCTTC. Translation gives CSVEVAVDEQFF.

This clonotype has just a few counts. The rearrangement links TRBV4-1 to TRBJ1-1; the D gene is possibly TRBD1 (5 bases). V was shortened by 0 bases and J by 1 base, with 15 bases between the two germline ends. Germline V lookup: CDR1 MGHRA, CDR2 YSYEKL. This CDR3 spans 17 amino acids. The CDR3 DNA reads TGCGCCAGCAGCCAAGATGCGGGGGGGTTTTCGAACACTGAAGCTTTCTTT. Encoded protein: CASSQDAGGFSNTEAFF.

The sample holds a few counts of this clonotype. This chain connects TRBV7-6 to TRBJ2-7, with TRBD2 matching over 9 bases. The CDR3 sequence is 18 residues long. CDR1 and CDR2 from the germline V gene are SGHVS and FNYEAQ. Trimming at V came to 1 base and at J to 2 bases, leaving 12 bases not matched to a gene. In nucleotides, the CDR3 is TGTGCCAGCAGCTTAGTAAGTCCTCTAGCGGGACAAGCCTACGAGCAGTACTTC. Its translation: CASSLVSPLAGQAYEQYF.

This clonotype was seen more than once but under ten times. The chain uses TRBV7-2 and TRBJ1-2; 7 positions agree with TRBD1. The CDR3 sequence is 15 residues long. Looked up from germline, CDR1 is SGHTA and CDR2 is FQGNSA. V lost 0 bases to trimming and J lost 5 bases; unmatched junction nucleotides: 6. CDR3 nucleotide sequence: TGTGCCAGCAGCTTAGCGGGGACAGAAGCATATGGCTACACCTTC. Amino acids: CASSLAGTEAYGYTF.